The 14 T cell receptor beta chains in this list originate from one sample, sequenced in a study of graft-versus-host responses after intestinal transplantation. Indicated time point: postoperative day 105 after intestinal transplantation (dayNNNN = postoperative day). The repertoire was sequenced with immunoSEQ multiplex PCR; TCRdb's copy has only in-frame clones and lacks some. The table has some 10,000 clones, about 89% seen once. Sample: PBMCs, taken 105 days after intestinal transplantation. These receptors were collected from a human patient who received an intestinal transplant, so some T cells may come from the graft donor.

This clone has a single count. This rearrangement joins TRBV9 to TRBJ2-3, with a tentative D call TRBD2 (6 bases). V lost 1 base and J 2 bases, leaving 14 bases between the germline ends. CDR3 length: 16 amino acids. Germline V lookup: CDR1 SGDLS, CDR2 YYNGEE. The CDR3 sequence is CASSVSRAGPTDTQYF. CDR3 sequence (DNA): TGTGCCAGCAGCGTATCTCGGGCGGGGCCCACAGATACGCAGTATTTT.

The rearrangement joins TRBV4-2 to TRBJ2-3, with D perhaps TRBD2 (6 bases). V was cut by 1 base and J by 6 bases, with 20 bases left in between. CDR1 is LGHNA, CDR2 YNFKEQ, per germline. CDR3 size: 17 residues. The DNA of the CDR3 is TGTGCCAGCAGCCAAGGGCTGGGGGGAGGTGGAGAGGATACGCAGTATTTT. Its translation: CASSQGLGGGGEDTQYF.

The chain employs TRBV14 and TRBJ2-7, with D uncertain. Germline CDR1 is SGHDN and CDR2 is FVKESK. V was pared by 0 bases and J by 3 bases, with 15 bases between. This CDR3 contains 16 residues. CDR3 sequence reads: CASSQDKARRSYEQYF. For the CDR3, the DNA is TGTGCCAGCAGCCAAGACAAAGCCCGGCGCAGCTACGAGCAGTACTTC.

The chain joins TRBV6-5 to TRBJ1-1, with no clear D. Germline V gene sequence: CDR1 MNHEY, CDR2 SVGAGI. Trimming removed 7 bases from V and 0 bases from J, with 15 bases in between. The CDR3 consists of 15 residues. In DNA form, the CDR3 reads TGTGCCAGCACGACCGATGCGGGGATGAACACTGAAGCTTTCTTT. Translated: CASTTDAGMNTEAFF.

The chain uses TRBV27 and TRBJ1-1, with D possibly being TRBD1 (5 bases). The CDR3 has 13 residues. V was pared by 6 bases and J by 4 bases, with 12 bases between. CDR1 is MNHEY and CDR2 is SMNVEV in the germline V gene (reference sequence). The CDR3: CASSLGGGTEAFF. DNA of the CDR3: TGTGCCAGCAGCCTGGGGGGGGGCACTGAAGCTTTCTTT.

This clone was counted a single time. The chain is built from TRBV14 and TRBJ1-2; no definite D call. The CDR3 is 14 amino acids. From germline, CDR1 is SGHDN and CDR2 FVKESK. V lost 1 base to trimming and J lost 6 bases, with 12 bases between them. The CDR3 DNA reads TGTGCCAGCAGCCAAGGGGAACCTAGGGATGGCTACACCTTC. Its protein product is CASSQGEPRDGYTF.

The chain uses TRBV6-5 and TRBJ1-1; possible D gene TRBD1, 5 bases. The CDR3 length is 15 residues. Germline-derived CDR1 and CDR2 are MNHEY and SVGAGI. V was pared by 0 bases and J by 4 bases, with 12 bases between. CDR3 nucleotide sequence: TGTGCCAGCAGTTACTCGATCGCGGGGGGCACTGAAGCTTTCTTT. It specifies CASSYSIAGGTEAFF.

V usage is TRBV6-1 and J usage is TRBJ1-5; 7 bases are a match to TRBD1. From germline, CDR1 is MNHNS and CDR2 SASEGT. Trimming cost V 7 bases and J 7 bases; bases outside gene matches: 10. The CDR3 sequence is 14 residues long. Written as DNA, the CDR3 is TGTGCCAGCACCCTTGGGACAGTGAGCCAGCCCCAGCATTTT. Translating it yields CASTLGTVSQPQHF.

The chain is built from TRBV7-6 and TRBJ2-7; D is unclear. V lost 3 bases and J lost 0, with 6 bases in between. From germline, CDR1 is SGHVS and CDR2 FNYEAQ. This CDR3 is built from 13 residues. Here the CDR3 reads CASSFPPSYEQYF. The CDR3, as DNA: TGTGCCAGCAGCTTCCCGCCCTCCTACGAGCAGTACTTC.

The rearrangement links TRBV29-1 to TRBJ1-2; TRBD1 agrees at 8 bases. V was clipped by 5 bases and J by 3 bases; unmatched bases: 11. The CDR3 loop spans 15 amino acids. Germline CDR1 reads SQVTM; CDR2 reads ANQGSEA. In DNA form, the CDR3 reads TGCAGCGTTAATACTGGGCAGGGGGCAGACTATGGCTACACCTTC. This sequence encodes CSVNTGQGADYGYTF. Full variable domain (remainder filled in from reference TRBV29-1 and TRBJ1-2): SAVISQKPSRDICQRGTSLTIQCQVDSQVTMMFWYRQQPGQSLTLIATANQGSEATYESGFVIDKFPISRPNLTFSTLTVSNMSPEDSSIYLCSVNTGQGADYGYTFGSGTRLTVV.

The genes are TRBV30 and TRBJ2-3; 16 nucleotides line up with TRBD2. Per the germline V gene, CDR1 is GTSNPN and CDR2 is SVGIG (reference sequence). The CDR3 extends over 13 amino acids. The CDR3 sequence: CSGLAGGPDTQYF. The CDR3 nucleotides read TGTTCGGGACTAGCGGGAGGGCCAGATACGCAGTATTTT.

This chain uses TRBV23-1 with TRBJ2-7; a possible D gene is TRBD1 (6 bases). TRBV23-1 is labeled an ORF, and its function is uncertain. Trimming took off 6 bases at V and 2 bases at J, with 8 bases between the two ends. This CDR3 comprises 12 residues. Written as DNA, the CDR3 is TGCGCCAGCAGCCGGGACACCTACGAGCAGTACTTC. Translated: CASSRDTYEQYF.

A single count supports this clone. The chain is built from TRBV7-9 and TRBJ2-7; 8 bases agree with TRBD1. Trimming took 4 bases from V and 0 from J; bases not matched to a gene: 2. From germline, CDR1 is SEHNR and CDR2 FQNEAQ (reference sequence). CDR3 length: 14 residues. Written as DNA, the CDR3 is TGTGCCAGCAGCTGGGACAGGTTCTCCTACGAGCAGTACTTC. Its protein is CASSWDRFSYEQYF.

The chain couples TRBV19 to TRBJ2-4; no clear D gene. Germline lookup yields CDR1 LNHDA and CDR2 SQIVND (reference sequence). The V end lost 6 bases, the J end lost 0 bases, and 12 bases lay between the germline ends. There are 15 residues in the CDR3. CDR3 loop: CASSLLAAAKNIQYF. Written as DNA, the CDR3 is TGTGCCAGTAGCCTATTAGCAGCAGCCAAAAACATTCAGTACTTC.